Below are 9 T cell receptor beta chains sequenced from a single sample in a study of blood T cell repertoires in COVID-19. Profiling relied on immunoSEQ multiplex PCR, and the TCRdb table lists in-frame clones only, not all of them. Of around 63,000 clones in the sample, over 75% were seen once. Material for sequencing was peripheral blood. Receptors were obtained from an older woman with COVID-19, enrolled during active disease.

This clone was detected once. The chain employs TRBV18 and TRBJ1-1; D gene uncertain. CDR1 KGHSH and CDR2 LQKENI come from the germline V gene. Between the trimmed V and J ends, which lost 1 base and 0 bases, there was a span of 6 bases. CDR3 length equals 14 residues. The CDR3 nucleotides read TGTGCCAGCTCACCACTCTCGTTGAACACTGAAGCTTTCTTT. Translation: CASSPLSLNTEAFF.

CDR3 sequence (DNA): TGTGCCAGCAGCCGAAGAGACAATGAGCAGTTCTTC. Protein: CASSRRDNEQFF. V usage is TRBV14 and J usage is TRBJ2-1, with D hard to call. Trimming removed 4 bases from V and 5 bases from J, with 6 bases in between. The CDR3 is made up of 12 amino acids. The germline V gene has CDR1 SGHDN and CDR2 FVKESK.

The V call is TRBV28, the J call TRBJ2-3, with 8 bases identical to TRBD2. The CDR3 extends over 15 amino acids. With V trimmed by 3 bases and J by 4 bases, 6 bases remained unmatched. Germline CDR1 reads MDHEN; CDR2 reads SYDVKM. The CDR3 nucleotides read TGTGCCAGCAGTTTCGGGGGGGAGGGCGCAGATACGCAGTATTTT. As protein: CASSFGGEGADTQYF. Together with reference TRBV28 and TRBJ2-3, the CDR3 gives the full variable domain: DVKVTQSSRYLVKRTGEKVFLECVQDMDHENMFWYRQDPGLGLRLIYFSYDVKMKEKGDIPEGYSVSREKKERFSLILESASTNQTSMYLCASSFGGEGADTQYFGPGTRLTVL.

The chain uses TRBV7-9 and TRBJ1-2, with D perhaps TRBD1 (6 bases). Trimming stripped 4 bases from V and 7 bases from J, with 10 bases between. The germline V gene has CDR1 SEHNR and CDR2 FQNEAQ (reference sequence). This CDR3 comprises 12 residues. CDR3 sequence (DNA): TGTGCCAGCAGCTCGACAGGAGCTGGCTACACCTTC. Translation: CASSSTGAGYTF.

This chain uses TRBV12-5 with TRBJ1-5; 11 positions agree with TRBD1. The CDR3 is made up of 15 amino acids. The germline CDR1 and CDR2 sequences are LGHNT and FRNRAP. Trimming cost V 2 bases and J 4 bases; bases outside gene matches: 1. The CDR3 nucleotides are TGTGCTAGTGGTTTGTGGGACAGGGGGAATCAGCCCCAGCATTTT. This codes for CASGLWDRGNQPQHF.

This chain joins TRBV7-2 and TRBJ2-3; 9 bases line up with TRBD2. CDR1 is SGHTA and CDR2 is FQGNSA in the germline V gene. This CDR3 has 14 amino acids. J gave up 1 base and V 6 bases, and 2 bases lay outside the gene matches. The CDR3 bases are TGTGCCAGCAGAGCGGGAGGAGGCACAGATACGCAGTATTTT. Protein: CASRAGGGTDTQYF. Looking up the rest from reference TRBV7-2 and TRBJ2-3 gives the full variable domain: GAGVSQSPSNKVTEKGKDVELRCDPISGHTALYWYRQSLGQGLEFLIYFQGNSAPDKSGLPSDRFSAERTGGSVSTLTIQRTQQEDSAVYLCASRAGGGTDTQYFGPGTRLTVL.

The genes are TRBV28 and TRBJ2-7; 7 nucleotides align to TRBD2. The CDR3 is 14 residues long. J was trimmed by 3 bases and V by 2 bases; bases with no gene match: 4. The germline V gene has CDR1 MDHEN and CDR2 SYDVKM. DNA for the CDR3: TGTGCCAGCAGTTTACATGGGGAGGGCTACGAGCAGTACTTC. Encoded protein: CASSLHGEGYEQYF.

This chain uses TRBV10-1 with TRBJ2-5, with 7 bases aligning to TRBD2. In germline, CDR1 is WNHNN, CDR2 SYGVQD (reference sequence). This CDR3 comprises 17 residues. The junction had 10 bases not matched to a gene; V was cut back by 0 bases and J by 3 bases. CDR3 bases: TGCGCCAGCAGTGAGTCAGAGCGGGACCACCTGGAAGAGACCCAGTACTTC. Translating gives CASSESERDHLEETQYF.

The chain links TRBV30 to TRBJ1-6; 7 nucleotides match TRBD1. Germline loops: CDR1 GTSNPN, CDR2 SVGIG (reference sequence). The CDR3 consists of 12 residues. Trimming cost V 8 bases and J 4 bases; bases outside gene matches: 2. For the CDR3, the DNA is TGTGCCCAGGGACAGTATAATTCACCCCTCCACTTT. Protein product: CAQGQYNSPLHF.